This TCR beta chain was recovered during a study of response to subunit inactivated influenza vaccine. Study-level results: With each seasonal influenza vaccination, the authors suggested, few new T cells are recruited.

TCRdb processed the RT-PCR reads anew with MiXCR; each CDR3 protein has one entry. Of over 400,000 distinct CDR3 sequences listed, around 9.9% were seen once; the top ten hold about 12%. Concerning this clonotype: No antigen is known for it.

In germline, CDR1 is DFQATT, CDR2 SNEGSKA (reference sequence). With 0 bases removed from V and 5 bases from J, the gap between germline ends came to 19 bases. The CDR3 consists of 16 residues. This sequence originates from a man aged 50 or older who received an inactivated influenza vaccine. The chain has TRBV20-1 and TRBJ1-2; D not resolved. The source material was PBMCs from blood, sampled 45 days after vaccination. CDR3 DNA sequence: TGCAGTGCTAGAGACGGGAGGGTTATCGGGCGATATGGCTACACCTTC. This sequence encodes CSARDGRVIGRYGYTF.